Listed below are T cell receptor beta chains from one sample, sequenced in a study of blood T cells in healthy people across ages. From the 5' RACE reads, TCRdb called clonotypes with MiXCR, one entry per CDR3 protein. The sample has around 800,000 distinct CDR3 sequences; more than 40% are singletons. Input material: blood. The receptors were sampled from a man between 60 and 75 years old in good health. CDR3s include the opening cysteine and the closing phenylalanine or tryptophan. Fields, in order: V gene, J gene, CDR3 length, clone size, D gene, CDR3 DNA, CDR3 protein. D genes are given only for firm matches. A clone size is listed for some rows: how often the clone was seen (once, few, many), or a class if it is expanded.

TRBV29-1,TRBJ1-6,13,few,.,TGCAGCGTTGAAGAGGGGGCTGGTTCACCCCTCCACTTT,CSVEEGAGSPLHF
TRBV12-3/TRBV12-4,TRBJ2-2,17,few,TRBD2,TGTGCCAGCAGGGCTAGCGGGGGGGCGTTCGGCACCGGGGAGCTGTTTTTT,CASRASGGAFGTGELFF
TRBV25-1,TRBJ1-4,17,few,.,TGTGCCAGCAGTGAAATAGGGGCCTCACGGCGGGATGAAAAACTGTTTTTT,CASSEIGASRRDEKLFF
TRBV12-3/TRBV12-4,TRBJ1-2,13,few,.,TGTGCCAGCAGTTACGGACAGATTCGCGGCTACACCTTC,CASSYGQIRGYTF
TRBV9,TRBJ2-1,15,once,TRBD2,TGTGCCAGCAGCCCCCCAGGACTAGCGGGGAATGAGCAGTTCTTC,CASSPPGLAGNEQFF
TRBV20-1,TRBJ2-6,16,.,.,TGCAGTGCTAGAAGCGCCAGCAGCTCTGGGGCCAACGTCCTGACTTTC,CSARSASSSGANVLTF
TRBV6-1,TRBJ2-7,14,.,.,TGTGCCAGCAGGGCACAATACTCTTCCTACGAGCAGTACTTC,CASRAQYSSYEQYF
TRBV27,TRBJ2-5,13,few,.,TGTGCCAGCAGTTGGACTATCCAAGAGACCCAGTACTTC,CASSWTIQETQYF
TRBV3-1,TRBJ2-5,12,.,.,TGTGCCAGCAGCCGAGAGAAAGAGACCCAGTACTTC,CASSREKETQYF
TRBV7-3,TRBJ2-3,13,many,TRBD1,TGTGCCAGCAGCTTCGACAGGGGAGATACGCAGTATTTT,CASSFDRGDTQYF
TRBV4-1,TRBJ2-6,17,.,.,TGCGCCAGCAGCCAAGATTTGGGAGGAGCTGGGGCCAACGTCCTGACTTTC,CASSQDLGGAGANVLTF
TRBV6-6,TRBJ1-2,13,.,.,TGTGCCAGCAGGCAGGACATTAACTATGGCTACACCTTC,CASRQDINYGYTF
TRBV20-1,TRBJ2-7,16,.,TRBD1,TGCAGTGCTAGAGACCTAGGGGGAGCAGGGGGTAACGAGCAGTACTTC,CSARDLGGAGGNEQYF
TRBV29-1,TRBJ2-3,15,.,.,TGCAGCGTTGAAAGAGGGATGGTAGACGGGGATACGCAGTATTTT,CSVERGMVDGDTQYF
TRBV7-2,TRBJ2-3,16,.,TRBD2,TGTGCCAGCAGCTTTCCAGCGGGGGGAGGCACAGATACGCAGTATTTT,CASSFPAGGGTDTQYF
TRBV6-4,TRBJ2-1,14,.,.,TGTGCCAGCACCTTTGATGGGTTTGTGAATGAGCAGTTCTTC,CASTFDGFVNEQFF
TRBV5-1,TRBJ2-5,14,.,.,TGCGCCAGCAGCTTCCCCCCGGCCCAAGAGACCCAGTACTTC,CASSFPPAQETQYF
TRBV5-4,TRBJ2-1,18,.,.,TGTGCCAGCAGCGGAGCCAATTCGGACAGATTCTCCTACAATGAGCAGTTCTTC,CASSGANSDRFSYNEQFF
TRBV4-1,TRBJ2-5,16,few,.,TGCGCCAGCAGCCAAGCTCTTACTTGGAGGCAAGAGACCCAGTACTTC,CASSQALTWRQETQYF
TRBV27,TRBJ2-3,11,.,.,TGTGCCAGCAGAATTGGAGATACGCAGTATTTT,CASRIGDTQYF
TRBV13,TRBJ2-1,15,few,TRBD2,TGTGCCAGCAGCATTAGCGGGGGGTTTTACAATGAGCAGTTCTTC,CASSISGGFYNEQFF
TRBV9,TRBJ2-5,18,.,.,TGTGCCAGCAGCGTAGGCCTAGGGGGACGCGACAGGCAAGAGACCCAGTACTTC,CASSVGLGGRDRQETQYF
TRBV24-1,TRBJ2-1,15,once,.,TGTGCCACCAGTGACTTTACTAAGTCCTACAATGAGCAGTTCTTC,CATSDFTKSYNEQFF